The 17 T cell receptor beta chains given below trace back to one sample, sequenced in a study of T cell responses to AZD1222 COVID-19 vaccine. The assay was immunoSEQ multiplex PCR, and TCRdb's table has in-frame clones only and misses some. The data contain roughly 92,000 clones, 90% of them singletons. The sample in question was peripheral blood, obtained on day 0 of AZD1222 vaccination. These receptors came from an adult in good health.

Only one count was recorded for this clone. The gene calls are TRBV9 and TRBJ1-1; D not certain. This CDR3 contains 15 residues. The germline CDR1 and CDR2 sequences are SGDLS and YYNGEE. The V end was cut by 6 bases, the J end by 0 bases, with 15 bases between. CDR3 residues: CASTGVSTLNTEAFF. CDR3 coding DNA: TGTGCCAGCACCGGCGTTTCGACCCTGAACACTGAAGCTTTCTTT. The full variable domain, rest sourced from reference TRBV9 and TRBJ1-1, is DSGVTQTPKHLITATGQRVTLRCSPRSGDLSVYWYQQSLDQGLQFLIQYYNGEERAKGNILERFSAQQFPDLHSELNLSSLELGDSALYFCASTGVSTLNTEAFFGQGTRLTVV.

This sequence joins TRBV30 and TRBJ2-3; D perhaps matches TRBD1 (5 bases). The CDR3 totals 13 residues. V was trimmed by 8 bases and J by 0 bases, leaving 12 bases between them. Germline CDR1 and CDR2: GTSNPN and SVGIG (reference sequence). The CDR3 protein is CAGNRQSTDTQYF. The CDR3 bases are TGTGCCGGAAATCGACAGAGCACAGATACGCAGTATTTT.

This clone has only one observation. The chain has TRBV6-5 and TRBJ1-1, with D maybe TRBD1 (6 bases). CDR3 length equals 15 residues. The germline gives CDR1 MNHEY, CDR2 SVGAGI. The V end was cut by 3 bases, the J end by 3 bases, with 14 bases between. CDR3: CASSYGGPGDTEAFF. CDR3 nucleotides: TGTGCCAGCAGTTATGGGGGGCCGGGGGACACTGAAGCTTTCTTT.

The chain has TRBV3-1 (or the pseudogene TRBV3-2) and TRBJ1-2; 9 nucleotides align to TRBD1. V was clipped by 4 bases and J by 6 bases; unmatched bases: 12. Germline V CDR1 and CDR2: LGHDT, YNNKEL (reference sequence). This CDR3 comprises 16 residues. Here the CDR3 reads CASSLRWDREKDGYTF. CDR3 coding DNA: TGTGCCAGCAGCCTGCGCTGGGACAGGGAGAAGGATGGCTACACCTTC.

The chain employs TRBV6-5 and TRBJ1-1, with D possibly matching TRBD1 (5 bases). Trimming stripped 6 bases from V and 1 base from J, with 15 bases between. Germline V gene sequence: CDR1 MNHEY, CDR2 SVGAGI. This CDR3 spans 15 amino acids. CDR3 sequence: CASSPSFRGNTEAFF. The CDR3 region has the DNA TGTGCCAGCAGCCCCAGTTTTAGGGGGAACACTGAAGCTTTCTTT.

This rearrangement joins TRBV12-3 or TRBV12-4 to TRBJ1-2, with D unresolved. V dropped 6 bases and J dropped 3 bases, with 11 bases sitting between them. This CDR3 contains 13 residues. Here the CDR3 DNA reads TGTGCCAGCAGATTGGGGAATCACTATGGCTACACCTTC. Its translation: CASRLGNHYGYTF.

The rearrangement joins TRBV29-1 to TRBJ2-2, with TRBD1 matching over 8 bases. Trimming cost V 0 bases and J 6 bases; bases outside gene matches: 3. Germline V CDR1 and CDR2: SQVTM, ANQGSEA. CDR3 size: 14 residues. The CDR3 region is CSVEDRGPSGELFF. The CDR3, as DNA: TGCAGCGTTGAAGACAGGGGGCCTTCCGGGGAGCTGTTTTTT.

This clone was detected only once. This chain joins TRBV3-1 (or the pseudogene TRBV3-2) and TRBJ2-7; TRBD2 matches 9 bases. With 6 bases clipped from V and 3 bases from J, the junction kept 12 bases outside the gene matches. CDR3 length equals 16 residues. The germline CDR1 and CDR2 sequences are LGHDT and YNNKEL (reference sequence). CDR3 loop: CASSYASLAGNYEQYF. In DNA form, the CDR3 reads TGTGCCAGCAGTTACGCTTCCCTAGCGGGGAACTACGAGCAGTACTTC.

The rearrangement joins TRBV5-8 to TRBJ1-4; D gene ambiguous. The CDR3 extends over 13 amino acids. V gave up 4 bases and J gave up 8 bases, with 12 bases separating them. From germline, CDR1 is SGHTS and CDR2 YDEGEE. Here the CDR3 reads CASSDEAGEKLFF. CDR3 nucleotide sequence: TGTGCCAGCAGCGACGAAGCGGGGGAAAAACTGTTTTTT. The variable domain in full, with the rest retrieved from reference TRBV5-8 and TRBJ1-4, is EAGVTQSPTHLIKTRGQQATLRCSPISGHTSVYWYQQALGLGLQFLLWYDEGEERNRGNFPPRFSGRQFPNYSSELNVNALELEDSALYLCASSDEAGEKLFFGSGTQLSVL.

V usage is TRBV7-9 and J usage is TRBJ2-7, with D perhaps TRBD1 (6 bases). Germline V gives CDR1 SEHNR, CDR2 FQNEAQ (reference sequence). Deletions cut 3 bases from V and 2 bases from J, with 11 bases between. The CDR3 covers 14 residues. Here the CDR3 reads CASSLGDITYEQYF. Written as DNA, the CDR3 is TGTGCCAGCAGCTTGGGGGACATAACCTACGAGCAGTACTTC. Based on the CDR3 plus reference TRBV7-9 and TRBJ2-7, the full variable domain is DTGVSQNPRHKITKRGQNVTFRCDPISEHNRLYWYRQTLGQGPEFLTYFQNEAQLEKSRLLSDRFSAERPKGSFSTLEIQRTEQGDSAMYLCASSLGDITYEQYFGPGTRLTVT.

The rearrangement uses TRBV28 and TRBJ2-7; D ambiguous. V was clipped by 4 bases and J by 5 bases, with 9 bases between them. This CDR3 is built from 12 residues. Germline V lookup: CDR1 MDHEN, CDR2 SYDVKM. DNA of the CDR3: TGTGCCAGCAGTTGGGGATCAGACGAGCAGTACTTC. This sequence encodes CASSWGSDEQYF. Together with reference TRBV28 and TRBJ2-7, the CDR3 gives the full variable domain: DVKVTQSSRYLVKRTGEKVFLECVQDMDHENMFWYRQDPGLGLRLIYFSYDVKMKEKGDIPEGYSVSREKKERFSLILESASTNQTSMYLCASSWGSDEQYFGPGTRLTVT.

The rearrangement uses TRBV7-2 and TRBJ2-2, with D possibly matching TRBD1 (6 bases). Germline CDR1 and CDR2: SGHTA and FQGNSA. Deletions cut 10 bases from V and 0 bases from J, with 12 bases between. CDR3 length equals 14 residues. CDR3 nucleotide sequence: TGTGCCACGATGGGGGCTACGAACACCGGGGAGCTGTTTTTT. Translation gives CATMGATNTGELFF.

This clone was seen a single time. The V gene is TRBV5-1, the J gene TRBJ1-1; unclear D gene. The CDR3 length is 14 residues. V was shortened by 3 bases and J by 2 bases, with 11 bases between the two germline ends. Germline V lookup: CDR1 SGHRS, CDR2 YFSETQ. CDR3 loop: CASSWGSSNTEAFF. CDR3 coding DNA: TGCGCCAGCAGCTGGGGTAGCAGTAACACTGAAGCTTTCTTT.

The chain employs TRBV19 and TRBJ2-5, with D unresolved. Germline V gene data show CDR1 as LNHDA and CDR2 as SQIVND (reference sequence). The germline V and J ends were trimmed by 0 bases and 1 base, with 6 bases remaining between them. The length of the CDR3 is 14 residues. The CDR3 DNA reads TGTGCCAGTAGTATAGATCGTGGCCAAGAGACCCAGTACTTC. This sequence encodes CASSIDRGQETQYF.

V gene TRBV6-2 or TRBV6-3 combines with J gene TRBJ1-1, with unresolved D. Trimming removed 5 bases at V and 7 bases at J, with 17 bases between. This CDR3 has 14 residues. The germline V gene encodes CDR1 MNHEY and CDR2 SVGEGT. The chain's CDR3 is CASSTHSAGYEAFF. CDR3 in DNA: TGTGCCAGCAGTACACACTCCGCCGGTTATGAAGCTTTCTTT.

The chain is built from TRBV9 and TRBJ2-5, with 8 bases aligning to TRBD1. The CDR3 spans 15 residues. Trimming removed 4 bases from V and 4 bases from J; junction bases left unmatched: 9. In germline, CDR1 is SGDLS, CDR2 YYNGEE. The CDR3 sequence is CASSSRQGLGETQYF. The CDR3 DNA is TGTGCCAGCAGCTCACGACAGGGGTTGGGAGAGACCCAGTACTTC.

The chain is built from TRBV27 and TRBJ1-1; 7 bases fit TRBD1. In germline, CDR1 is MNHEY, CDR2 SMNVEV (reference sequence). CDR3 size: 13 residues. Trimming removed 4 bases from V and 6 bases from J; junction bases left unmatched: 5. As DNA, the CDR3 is TGTGCCAGCAGTTGGGACAGCTCTTCTGAAGCTTTCTTT. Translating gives CASSWDSSSEAFF.